This T cell receptor (beta chain) was sequenced during a study of blood T cell repertoires in COVID-19. As for the study in general: Sources were T cells, B-cell-depleted T cells, or PBMCs; the material itself was cDNA or gDNA.

The CDR3 covers 16 residues. Germline V gives CDR1 SGHRS, CDR2 YFSETQ. The trim removed 4 bases at V and 0 bases at J, leaving 8 bases unmatched. This clone was counted a few times. Using immunoSEQ multiplex PCR, the repertoire was profiled, and TCRdb retains in-frame clones only, with some absent. Here the sample spans 95,000 to 100,000 clones, under 90% being singletons. The source of this sequence is a human donor in a cohort sampled during active COVID-19. The sequenced sample consisted of peripheral blood. This rearrangement joins TRBV5-1 to TRBJ1-1; 8 bases fit TRBD1. CDR3 protein: CASSPGTGGMNTEAFF. CDR3 in DNA: TGCGCCAGCAGCCCCGGGACAGGAGGAATGAACACTGAAGCTTTCTTT.